These 9 T cell receptor beta chains share one sample of origin, sequenced in a study of CD8+ T cells in alopecia areata. Sequencing relied on a cDNA template that was reverse transcribed from extracted RNA. TCRdb's table, derived via immunoSEQ multiplex PCR, lists solely in-frame clones and lacks some. The data show approximately 140,000 clones, 65% to 90% seen once. Treatment reported: oral pan-JAK inhibitor, 5-10 mg twice daily. Sequencing was performed on CD8+ T cells sorted from blood, taken at week 4, from a patient treated with tofacitinib. The receptors stem from a human donor with alopecia areata.

This chain joins TRBV7-9 and TRBJ2-7; D remains unclear. The CDR3 has 15 amino acids. The V end was cut by 5 bases, the J end by 3 bases, with 17 bases between. Germline CDR1 and CDR2: SEHNR and FQNEAQ (reference sequence). CDR3: CASSPSRAGNYEQYF. The CDR3 DNA follows: TGTGCCAGCAGCCCCAGCCGGGCAGGAAACTACGAGCAGTACTTC.

J is TRBJ2-7 and V is TRBV5-1; TRBD1 agrees at 7 bases. With 2 bases clipped from V and 3 bases from J, the junction kept 2 bases outside the gene matches. From germline, CDR1 is SGHRS and CDR2 YFSETQ. CDR3 length: 13 amino acids. The CDR3 loop is CASSFGTVYEQYF. DNA for the CDR3: TGCGCCAGCAGCTTCGGGACAGTCTACGAGCAGTACTTC.

The CDR3 reads CASSYPGETEAFF. DNA of the CDR3: TGTGCCAGCAGTTACCCAGGGGAAACTGAAGCTTTCTTT. The rearrangement joins TRBV6-6 to TRBJ1-1; TRBD1 might be the D (6 bases). Germline V lookup: CDR1 MNHNY, CDR2 SVGAGI (reference sequence). This CDR3 is 13 amino acids long. With 2 bases removed from V and 5 bases from J, the gap between germline ends came to 9 bases.

The J gene is TRBJ2-7, the V gene TRBV7-9; D not certain. This CDR3 has 14 residues. Looked up from germline, CDR1 is SEHNR and CDR2 is FQNEAQ (reference sequence). The germline V and J ends were trimmed by 3 bases and 0 bases, with 9 bases remaining between them. CDR3: CASSFYGDSYEQYF. The DNA for the CDR3 is TGTGCCAGCAGCTTTTATGGGGACTCCTACGAGCAGTACTTC.

The J gene is TRBJ2-7, the V gene TRBV5-5, with D unclear. The CDR3 runs to 14 residues. The V and J ends lost 5 bases and 4 bases respectively, with 16 bases between them. CDR1 is SGHKS and CDR2 is YYEKEE in the germline V gene (reference sequence). The CDR3 DNA follows: TGTGCCAGCAGTCACCGGGTTTGGCCGTACGAGCAGTACTTC. Its translation is CASSHRVWPYEQYF.

The rearrangement joins TRBV27 to TRBJ2-7; TRBD1 matches at 8 bases. CDR3 size: 17 residues. Trimming took 0 bases from V and 2 from J; bases not matched to a gene: 9. The germline CDR1 and CDR2 sequences are MNHEY and SMNVEV (reference sequence). This CDR3 reads CASSLSRPSGGPYEQYF. The CDR3 coding sequence is TGTGCCAGCAGTTTATCGAGGCCGTCAGGGGGCCCCTACGAGCAGTACTTC.

The rearrangement links TRBV11-1 to TRBJ2-7, with TRBD2 as a possible D gene (5 bases). CDR3 length: 13 residues. V gave up 4 bases and J gave up 7 bases, with 14 bases separating them. Germline lookup yields CDR1 SGHAT and CDR2 FQDESV (reference sequence). The CDR3 loop is CASSSKTPGEQYF. The CDR3 DNA is TGTGCCAGCAGCTCCAAGACCCCGGGGGAGCAGTACTTC.

The CDR3 is CASSSSGGLPGELFF. The CDR3 nucleotides read TGCGCCAGCAGCTCGAGCGGGGGGCTTCCCGGGGAGCTGTTTTTT. V usage is TRBV5-1 and J usage is TRBJ2-2; 9 nucleotides align to TRBD2. Germline V CDR1 and CDR2: SGHRS, YFSETQ. The ends lost 3 bases at V and 6 bases at J; junction bases unmatched: 6. This CDR3 comprises 15 residues.

V and J are TRBV9 and TRBJ2-3; maybe TRBD1 (5 bases). V lost 0 bases to trimming and J lost 4 bases, with 9 bases between them. The CDR3 has 14 residues. Germline V gives CDR1 SGDLS, CDR2 YYNGEE. The chain's CDR3 is CASSVGQGADTQYF. The CDR3 DNA reads as TGTGCCAGCAGCGTAGGGCAGGGCGCAGATACGCAGTATTTT. Supplemented by reference TRBV9 and TRBJ2-3, the full variable domain reads DSGVTQTPKHLITATGQRVTLRCSPRSGDLSVYWYQQSLDQGLQFLIQYYNGEERAKGNILERFSAQQFPDLHSELNLSSLELGDSALYFCASSVGQGADTQYFGPGTRLTVL.